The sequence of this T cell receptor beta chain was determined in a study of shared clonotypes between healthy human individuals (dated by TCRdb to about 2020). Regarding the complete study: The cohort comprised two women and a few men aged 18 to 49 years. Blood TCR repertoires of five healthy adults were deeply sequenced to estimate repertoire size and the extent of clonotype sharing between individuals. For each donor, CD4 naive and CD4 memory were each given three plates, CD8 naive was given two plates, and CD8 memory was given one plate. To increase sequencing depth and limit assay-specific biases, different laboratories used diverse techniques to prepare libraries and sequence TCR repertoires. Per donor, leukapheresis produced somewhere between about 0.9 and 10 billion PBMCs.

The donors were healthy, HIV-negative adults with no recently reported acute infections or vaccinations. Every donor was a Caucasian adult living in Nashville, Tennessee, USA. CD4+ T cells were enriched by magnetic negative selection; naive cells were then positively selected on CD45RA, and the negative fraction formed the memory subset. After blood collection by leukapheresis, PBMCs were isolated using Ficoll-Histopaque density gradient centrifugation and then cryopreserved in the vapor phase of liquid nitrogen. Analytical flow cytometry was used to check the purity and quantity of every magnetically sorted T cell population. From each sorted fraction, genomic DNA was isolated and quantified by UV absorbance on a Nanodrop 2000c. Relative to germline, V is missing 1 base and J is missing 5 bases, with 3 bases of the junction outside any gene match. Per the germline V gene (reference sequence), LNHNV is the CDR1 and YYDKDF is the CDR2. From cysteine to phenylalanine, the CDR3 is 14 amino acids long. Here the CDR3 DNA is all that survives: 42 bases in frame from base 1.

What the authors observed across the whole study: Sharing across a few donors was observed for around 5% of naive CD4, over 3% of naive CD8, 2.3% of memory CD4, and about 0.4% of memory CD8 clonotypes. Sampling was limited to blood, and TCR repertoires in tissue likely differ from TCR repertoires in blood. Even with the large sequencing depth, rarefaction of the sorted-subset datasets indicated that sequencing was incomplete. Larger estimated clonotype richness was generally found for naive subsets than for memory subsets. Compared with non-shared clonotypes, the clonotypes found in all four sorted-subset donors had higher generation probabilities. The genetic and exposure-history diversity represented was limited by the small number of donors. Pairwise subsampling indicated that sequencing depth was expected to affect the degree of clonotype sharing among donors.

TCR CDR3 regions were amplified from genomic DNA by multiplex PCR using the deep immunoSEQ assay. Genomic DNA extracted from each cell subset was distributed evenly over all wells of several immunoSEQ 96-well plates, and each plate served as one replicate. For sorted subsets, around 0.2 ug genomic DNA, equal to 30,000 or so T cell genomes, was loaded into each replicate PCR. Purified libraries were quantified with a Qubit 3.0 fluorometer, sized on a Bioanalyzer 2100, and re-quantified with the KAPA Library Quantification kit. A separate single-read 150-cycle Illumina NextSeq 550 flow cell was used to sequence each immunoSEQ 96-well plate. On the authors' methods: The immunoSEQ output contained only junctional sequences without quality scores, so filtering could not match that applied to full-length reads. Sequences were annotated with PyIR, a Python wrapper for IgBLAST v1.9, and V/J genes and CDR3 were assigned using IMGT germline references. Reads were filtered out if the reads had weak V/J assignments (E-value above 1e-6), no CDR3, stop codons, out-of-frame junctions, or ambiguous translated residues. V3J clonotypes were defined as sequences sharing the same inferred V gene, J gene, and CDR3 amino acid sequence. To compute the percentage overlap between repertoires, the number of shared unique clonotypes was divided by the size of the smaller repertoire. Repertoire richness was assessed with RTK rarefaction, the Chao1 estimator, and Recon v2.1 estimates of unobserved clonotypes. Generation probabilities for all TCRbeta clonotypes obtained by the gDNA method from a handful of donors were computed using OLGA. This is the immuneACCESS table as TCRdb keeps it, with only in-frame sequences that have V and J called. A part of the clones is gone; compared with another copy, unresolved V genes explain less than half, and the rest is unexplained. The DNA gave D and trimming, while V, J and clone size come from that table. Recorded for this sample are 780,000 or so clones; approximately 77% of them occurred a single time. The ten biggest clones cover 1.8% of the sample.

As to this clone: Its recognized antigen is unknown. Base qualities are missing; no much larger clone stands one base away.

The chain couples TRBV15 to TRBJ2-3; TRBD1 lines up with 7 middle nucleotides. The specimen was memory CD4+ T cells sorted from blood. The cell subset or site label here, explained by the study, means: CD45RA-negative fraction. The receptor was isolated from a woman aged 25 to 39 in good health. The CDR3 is CATSRVQGQDTQYF. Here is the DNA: TGTGCCACCAGCAGAGTACAGGGGCAAGATACGCAGTATTTT. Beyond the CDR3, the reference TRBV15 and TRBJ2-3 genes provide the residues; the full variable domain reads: DAMVIQNPRYQVTQFGKPVTLSCSQTLNHNVMYWYQQKSSQAPKLLFHYYDKDFNNEADTPDNFQSRRPNTSFCFLDIRSPGLGDTAMYLCATSRVQGQDTQYFGPGTRLTVL.